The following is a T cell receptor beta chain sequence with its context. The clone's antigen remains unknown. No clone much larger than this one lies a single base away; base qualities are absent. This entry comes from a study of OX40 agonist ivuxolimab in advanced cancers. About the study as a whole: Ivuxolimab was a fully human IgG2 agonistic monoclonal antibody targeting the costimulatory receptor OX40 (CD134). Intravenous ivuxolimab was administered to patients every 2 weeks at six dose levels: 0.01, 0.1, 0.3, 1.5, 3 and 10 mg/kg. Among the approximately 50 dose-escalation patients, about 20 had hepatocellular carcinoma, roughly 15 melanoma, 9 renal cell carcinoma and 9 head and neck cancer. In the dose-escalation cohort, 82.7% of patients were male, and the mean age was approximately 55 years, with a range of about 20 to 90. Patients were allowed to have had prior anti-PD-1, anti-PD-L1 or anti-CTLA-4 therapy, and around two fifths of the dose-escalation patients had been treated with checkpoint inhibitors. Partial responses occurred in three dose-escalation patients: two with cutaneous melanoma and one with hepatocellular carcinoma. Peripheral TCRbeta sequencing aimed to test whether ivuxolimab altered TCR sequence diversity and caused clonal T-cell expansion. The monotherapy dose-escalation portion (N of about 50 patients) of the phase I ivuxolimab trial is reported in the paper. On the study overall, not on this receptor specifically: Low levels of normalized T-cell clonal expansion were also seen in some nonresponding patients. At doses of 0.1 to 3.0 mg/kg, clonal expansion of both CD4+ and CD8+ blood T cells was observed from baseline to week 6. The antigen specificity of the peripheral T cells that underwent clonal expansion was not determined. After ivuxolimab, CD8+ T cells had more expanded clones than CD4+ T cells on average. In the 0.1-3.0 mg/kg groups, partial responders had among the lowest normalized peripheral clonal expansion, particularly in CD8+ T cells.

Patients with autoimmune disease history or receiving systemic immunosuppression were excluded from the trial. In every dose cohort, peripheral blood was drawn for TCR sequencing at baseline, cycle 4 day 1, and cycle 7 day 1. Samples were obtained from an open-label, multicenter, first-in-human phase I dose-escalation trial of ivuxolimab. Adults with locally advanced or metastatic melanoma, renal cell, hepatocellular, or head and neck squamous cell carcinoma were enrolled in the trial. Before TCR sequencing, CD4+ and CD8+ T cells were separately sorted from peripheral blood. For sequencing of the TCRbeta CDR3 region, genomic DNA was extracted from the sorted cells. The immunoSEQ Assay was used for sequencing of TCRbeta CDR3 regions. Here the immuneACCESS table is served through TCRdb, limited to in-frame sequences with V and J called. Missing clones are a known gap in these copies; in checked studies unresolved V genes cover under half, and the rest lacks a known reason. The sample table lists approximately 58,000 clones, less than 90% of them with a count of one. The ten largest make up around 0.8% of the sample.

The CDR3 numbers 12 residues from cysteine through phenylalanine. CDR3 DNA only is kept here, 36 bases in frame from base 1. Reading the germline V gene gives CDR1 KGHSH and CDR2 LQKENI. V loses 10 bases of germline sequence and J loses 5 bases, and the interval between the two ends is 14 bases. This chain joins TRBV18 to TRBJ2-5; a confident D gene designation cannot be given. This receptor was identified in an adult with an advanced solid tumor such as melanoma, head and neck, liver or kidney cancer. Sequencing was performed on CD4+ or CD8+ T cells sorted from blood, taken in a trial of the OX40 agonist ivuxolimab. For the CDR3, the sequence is CAKYCLRETQYF. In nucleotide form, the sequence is TGTGCCAAATACTGCCTCAGGGAGACCCAGTACTTC. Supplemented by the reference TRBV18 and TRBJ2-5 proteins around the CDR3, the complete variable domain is NAGVMQNPRHLVRRRGQEARLRCSPMKGHSHVYWYRQLPEEGLKFMVYLQKENIIDESGMPKERFSAEFPKEGPSILRIQQVVRGDSAAYFCAKYCLRETQYFGPGTRLLVL.